This T cell receptor beta chain was found in a study of early T cells in non-severe SARS-CoV-2 infection. MiXCR, applied by TCRdb to the 5' RACE reads, yields one record per CDR3 protein. The sample records 90,000 to 120,000 distinct CDR3 sequences, 8.5% to 14% being singletons. This clonotype was seen a handful of times. The CDR3 runs to 15 residues. Trimming left V 4 bases short and J 5 bases short, with 19 bases between. Germline V gene lookup returns CDR1 SGHRS and CDR2 YFSETQ. The J gene is TRBJ2-7, the V gene TRBV5-1, with D possibly called TRBD1 or TRBD2 (5 bases each). This clonotype was sampled from an adult who was a healthcare worker with PCR-confirmed SARS-CoV-2 infection or an uninfected control (not recorded which). The sequenced material came from whole blood. CDR3 amino acids: CASSRGSRELNEQYF. CDR3 coding DNA: TGCGCCAGCAGCCGTGGGTCCAGGGAGCTGAACGAGCAGTACTTC.